The entry that follows covers one T cell receptor (beta chain) sequence. V was clipped by 6 bases and J by 5 bases, with 7 bases between them. Per germline, CDR1 MNHNY and CDR2 SVGAGI (reference sequence). The CDR3 runs to 11 residues. The sample originates from a study of shared clonotypes between healthy human individuals. Study context: Per donor, CD8 memory used one plate, CD8 naive used two, CD4 memory used three and CD4 naive used three.

Sorted subsets were amplified in replicate PCRs using 150 to 250 ng DNA, 30,000 to 35,000 T cell genomes. Clones were sequenced by immunoSEQ multiplex PCR, and TCRdb holds only the in-frame ones, with some missing. The repertoire has about 1.5 million clones, around 98% of them found once; the top ten carry roughly 0.4%. This chain links TRBV6-6 with TRBJ2-5; D gene unclear. The sample consisted of naive CD4+ T cells sorted from blood. The subset is: CD45RA+ positively selected. This receptor was taken from a man between 25 and 39 years old in good health. DNA of the CDR3: TGTGCCAGCAGCCCCTTTGAGACCCAGTACTTC. This gives the protein CASSPFETQYF.